A single sample is the source of the 31 T cell receptor beta chains below, sequenced in a study of beta chain features in type 1 diabetes. Sequencing targeted expressed TCRB transcripts, as all isolated RNA had been reverse transcribed. Here immunoSEQ multiplex PCR was the method, and the copy in TCRdb shows in-frame clones only, minus some. The table lists a few hundred thousand clones, less than 15% of them singletons, with around 0.02% in the top ten. Input material: naive CD4+ T cells from blood. These receptor sequences come from a woman younger than 30 in good health.

This clone was counted only a few times. An end of the junction does not agree with germline; a read error may underlie this. The chain recombines TRBV7-7 with TRBJ2-5; 7 nucleotides agree with TRBD1. Germline V CDR1 and CDR2: SSHAT, FNYEAQ (reference sequence). The CDR3 covers 15 residues. The CDR3 loop is CASSHTGASQETQYF. CDR3 in DNA: TGTGCTAGCAGCCACACAGGGGCCTCTCAAGAGACCCAGTACTTC. The full variable domain, its missing parts supplied by reference TRBV7-7 and TRBJ2-5, is GAGVSQSPRYKVTKRGQDVTLRCDPISSHATLYWYQQALGQGPEFLTYFNYEAQPDKSGLPSDRFSAERPEGSISTLTIQRTEQRDSAMYRCASSHTGASQETQYFGPGTRLLVL.

V is TRBV2 and J is TRBJ2-1, with 11 bases identical to TRBD2. The CDR3 covers 14 residues. The trim removed 6 bases at V and 12 bases at J, leaving 10 bases unmatched. The germline V gene encodes CDR1 SNHLY and CDR2 FYNNEI. The CDR3 DNA is TGTGCCAGCAGAGGACTAGCGGGCCTTATGGGGCAGTTCTTC. Protein product: CASRGLAGLMGQFF.

This chain links TRBV7-2 with TRBJ2-7, with D maybe TRBD2 (6 bases). This CDR3 spans 14 amino acids. The V end lost 5 bases, the J end lost 2 bases, and 13 bases lay between the germline ends. Germline V lookup: CDR1 SGHTA, CDR2 FQGNSA. The CDR3 loop is CASSLLPGAYEQYF. The CDR3 DNA follows: TGTGCCAGCAGCCTACTCCCGGGGGCCTACGAGCAGTACTTC.

The rearrangement uses TRBV7-9 and TRBJ2-2, with D unclear. CDR1 is SEHNR, CDR2 FQNEAQ, per germline (reference sequence). Deletions cut 4 bases from V and 4 bases from J, with 10 bases between. This CDR3 has 14 amino acids. For the CDR3, the DNA is TGTGCCAGCAGCTGGCTAACGGGCACCGGGGAGCTGTTTTTT. As protein: CASSWLTGTGELFF.

CDR3 nucleotides: TGCGCCAGCAGCACCGACAAAGTTAACACTGAAGCTTTCTTT. Its translation is CASSTDKVNTEAFF. V gene TRBV5-1 combines with J gene TRBJ1-1, with no clear D. This CDR3 contains 14 residues. V lost 4 bases and J 2 bases, leaving 12 bases between the germline ends. Germline V gene sequence: CDR1 SGHRS, CDR2 YFSETQ. The entire variable domain, with the rest obtained from reference TRBV5-1 and TRBJ1-1, is as follows: KAGVTQTPRYLIKTRGQQVTLSCSPISGHRSVSWYQQTPGQGLQFLFEYFSETQRNKGNFPGRFSGRQFSNSRSEMNVSTLELGDSALYLCASSTDKVNTEAFFGQGTRLTVV.

A few counts support this clone. The gene calls are TRBV29-1 and TRBJ2-7, with 9 bases aligning to TRBD1. V lost 5 bases to trimming and J lost 0 bases; unmatched junction nucleotides: 5. Germline values: CDR1 SQVTM, CDR2 ANQGSEA. CDR3 length equals 14 residues. The CDR3 sequence: CSVQGTGSSYEQYF. The CDR3 DNA follows: TGCAGCGTTCAAGGGACAGGGAGCTCCTACGAGCAGTACTTC.

A few counts support this clone. This chain connects TRBV30 to TRBJ1-2; D is possibly TRBD1 (6 bases). Deletions cut 5 bases from V and 4 bases from J, with 8 bases between. Germline V gene lookup returns CDR1 GTSNPN and CDR2 SVGIG (reference sequence). The CDR3 is 11 amino acids. CDR3 in DNA: TGTGCCTGGGGCAGGGGCTATGGCTACACCTTC. It translates to CAWGRGYGYTF. The full variable domain, completed using reference TRBV30 and TRBJ1-2, is SQTIHQWPATLVQPVGSPLSLECTVEGTSNPNLYWYRQAAGRGLQLLFYSVGIGQISSEVPQNLSASRPQDRQFILSSKKLLLSDSGFYLCAWGRGYGYTFGSGTRLTVV.

The chain joins TRBV15 to TRBJ2-3; TRBD2 might be the D (6 bases). V was cut by 1 base and J by 6 bases, with 8 bases left in between. The CDR3 runs to 13 residues. Germline-derived CDR1 and CDR2 are LNHNV and YYDKDF (reference sequence). CDR3 protein: CATSRAGGDTQYF. CDR3 DNA: TGTGCCACCAGCAGAGCCGGAGGGGATACGCAGTATTTT.

The sample holds a few counts of this clone. The chain links TRBV7-2 to TRBJ2-1; D is unresolved. V shed 1 base and J shed 10 bases, with 11 bases lying between them. The germline CDR1 and CDR2 sequences are SGHTA and FQGNSA. There are 13 residues in the CDR3. The CDR3 DNA reads as TGTGCCAGCAGCTTAGGAATGTCTAGAGAGCAGTTCTTC. Translation gives CASSLGMSREQFF.

The chain has TRBV29-1 and TRBJ2-7; no firm D call. CDR1 is SQVTM, CDR2 ANQGSEA, per germline. This CDR3 is built from 14 residues. Trimming pared 4 bases from V and 6 bases from J, leaving 19 bases between. CDR3 in amino acids: CSVAGSSFYSEQYF. CDR3 coding DNA: TGCAGCGTTGCGGGTTCGAGTTTTTATAGCGAGCAGTACTTC.

The V and J genes are TRBV7-2 and TRBJ1-2, with D unclear. CDR1 and CDR2 from the germline V gene are SGHTA and FQGNSA. Trimming shortened V by 2 bases and J by 6 bases, and 4 bases separated the two germline ends. CDR3 size: 11 residues. The DNA of the CDR3 is TGTGCCAGCAGCTTAACTAATGGCTACACCTTC. It codes for CASSLTNGYTF.

This clone was found a few times. The chain recombines TRBV4-2 with TRBJ1-5; a weak D match, TRBD1 (5 bases). Germline loops: CDR1 LGHNA, CDR2 YNFKEQ. Trimming shortened V by 0 bases and J by 4 bases, and 13 bases separated the two germline ends. The CDR3 spans 16 residues. The chain's CDR3 is CASSQDLIGANQPQHF. The CDR3 bases are TGTGCCAGCAGCCAAGATCTAATAGGGGCGAATCAGCCCCAGCATTTT.

This rearrangement joins TRBV30 to TRBJ2-1; D unclear. With 3 bases removed from V and 6 bases from J, the gap between germline ends came to 12 bases. This CDR3 is 13 amino acids long. Germline V CDR1 and CDR2: GTSNPN, SVGIG (reference sequence). The CDR3 coding sequence is TGTGCCTGGAGCGCCTCGAGCATCAATGAGCAGTTCTTC. It specifies CAWSASSINEQFF.

This clone was seen a few times. The chain joins TRBV5-5 to TRBJ1-2, with D perhaps TRBD1 (6 bases). Germline CDR1 and CDR2: SGHKS and YYEKEE (reference sequence). V dropped 4 bases and J dropped 10 bases, with 17 bases sitting between them. This CDR3 has 13 residues. The CDR3 nucleotides read TGTGCCAGCAGCCGGTCCGGGACATCAAACTACACCTTC. Residues: CASSRSGTSNYTF.

The sample holds one count of this clone. The chain combines TRBV30 with TRBJ1-3; 8 positions match TRBD1. The CDR3 loop spans 15 amino acids. Germline V gene sequence: CDR1 GTSNPN, CDR2 SVGIG (reference sequence). Trimming removed 1 base from V and 4 bases from J; junction bases left unmatched: 6. The CDR3 loop reads CAWSARTGPGNTIYF. DNA of the CDR3: TGTGCCTGGAGTGCCAGGACAGGGCCCGGAAACACCATATATTTT. Full variable domain (missing parts from reference TRBV30 and TRBJ1-3): SQTIHQWPATLVQPVGSPLSLECTVEGTSNPNLYWYRQAAGRGLQLLFYSVGIGQISSEVPQNLSASRPQDRQFILSSKKLLLSDSGFYLCAWSARTGPGNTIYFGEGSWLTVV.

A few counts support this clone. V gene TRBV5-1 combines with J gene TRBJ1-2, with D perhaps TRBD1 (5 bases). CDR3 size: 14 residues. Germline V gives CDR1 SGHRS, CDR2 YFSETQ. Trimming took 4 bases from V and 4 from J, leaving 14 bases between them. The CDR3, as DNA: TGCGCCAGCAGCCCAGGGTTCCAATCCTATGGCTACACCTTC. Amino acids: CASSPGFQSYGYTF.

This clone showed up just a few times. V and J are TRBV7-9 and TRBJ2-7, with 9 bases matching TRBD2. V was pared by 5 bases and J by 0 bases, with 5 bases of the junction left unmatched. There are 15 residues in the CDR3. In germline, CDR1 is SEHNR, CDR2 FQNEAQ (reference sequence). The CDR3 nucleotides read TGTGCCAGCAGCAGGACTAGCGTGAGCTCCTACGAGCAGTACTTC. As protein: CASSRTSVSSYEQYF.

The chain employs TRBV30 and TRBJ1-1; TRBD1 is a possible D gene (5 bases). The CDR3 consists of 14 residues. V lost 0 bases and J 5 bases, leaving 13 bases between the germline ends. Germline V gene lookup returns CDR1 GTSNPN and CDR2 SVGIG (reference sequence). The CDR3 here is CAWSVRRQPTEAFF. As DNA, the CDR3 is TGTGCCTGGAGTGTACGGAGACAGCCAACTGAAGCTTTCTTT. The variable domain in full, completed from reference TRBV30 and TRBJ1-1, reads SQTIHQWPATLVQPVGSPLSLECTVEGTSNPNLYWYRQAAGRGLQLLFYSVGIGQISSEVPQNLSASRPQDRQFILSSKKLLLSDSGFYLCAWSVRRQPTEAFFGQGTRLTVV.

The chain couples TRBV28 to TRBJ1-1; possibly TRBD1 for D (6 bases). CDR3 length equals 14 residues. Germline CDR1 and CDR2: MDHEN and SYDVKM. The V end lost 3 bases, the J end lost 1 base, and 9 bases lay between the germline ends. CDR3 amino acids: CASSFAGENTEAFF. DNA of the CDR3: TGTGCCAGCAGTTTTGCAGGGGAGAACACTGAAGCTTTCTTT.

This sequence joins TRBV7-2 and TRBJ2-5; 13 bases match TRBD2. V lost 6 bases to trimming and J lost 5 bases; unmatched junction nucleotides: 9. Per germline, CDR1 SGHTA and CDR2 FQGNSA. This CDR3 spans 16 amino acids. CDR3 in DNA: TGTGCCAGCAGAGCTGGACTAGCGGGAGCGAGGGAGACCCAGTACTTC. This sequence encodes CASRAGLAGARETQYF.

This clone has just a few counts. V gene TRBV25-1 combines with J gene TRBJ2-3, with D uncertain. The CDR3 has 11 residues. Trimming shortened V by 5 bases and J by 4 bases, and 4 bases separated the two germline ends. CDR1 MGHDK and CDR2 SYGVNS come from the germline V gene. As DNA, the CDR3 is TGTGCCAGCAGTCGAGCAGATACGCAGTATTTT. Translation: CASSRADTQYF.

This clone has a handful of counts. V gene TRBV5-1 combines with J gene TRBJ2-5, with no clear D. Germline lookup yields CDR1 SGHRS and CDR2 YFSETQ. There are 11 residues in the CDR3. The V end was cut by 6 bases, the J end by 5 bases, with 8 bases between. The CDR3, as DNA: TGCGCCAGCACTTATTCGGAGACCCAGTACTTC. As protein: CASTYSETQYF. Full variable domain (outside the CDR3, taken from reference TRBV5-1 and TRBJ2-5): KAGVTQTPRYLIKTRGQQVTLSCSPISGHRSVSWYQQTPGQGLQFLFEYFSETQRNKGNFPGRFSGRQFSNSRSEMNVSTLELGDSALYLCASTYSETQYFGPGTRLLVL.

This clone was observed a handful of times. V is TRBV29-1 and J is TRBJ1-1; tentative D call: TRBD1 (6 bases). This CDR3 comprises 13 residues. V gave up 1 base and J gave up 7 bases, with 13 bases separating them. Germline V gene data show CDR1 as SQVTM and CDR2 as ANQGSEA. The CDR3 sequence: CSVEGGQWSEAFF. In DNA form, the CDR3 reads TGCAGCGTTGAAGGCGGACAGTGGAGTGAAGCTTTCTTT.

This clone was picked up a small number of times. The CDR3 bases are TGTGCCAGCAGTTTGGGAGTAGCGGGAGAGGCAGATACGCAGTATTTT. Amino acid sequence: CASSLGVAGEADTQYF. This chain uses TRBV28 with TRBJ2-3, with 9 bases that match TRBD2. Germline assignment: CDR1 MDHEN and CDR2 SYDVKM. The CDR3 covers 16 residues. V dropped 3 bases and J dropped 4; count of bases not matched to a gene: 8.

The genes are TRBV12-5 and TRBJ2-2; TRBD2 matches 10 bases. CDR3 size: 16 residues. V shed 0 bases, J shed 5 bases, and the junction held 3 bases outside the gene matches. CDR1 is LGHNT, CDR2 FRNRAP, per germline. CDR3 nucleotides: TGTGCTAGTGGTTTGGTAGAAGCGGGAGGGACCGGGGAGCTGTTTTTT. Translated: CASGLVEAGGTGELFF. Together with reference TRBV12-5 and TRBJ2-2, the CDR3 gives the full variable domain: DARVTQTPRHKVTEMGQEVTMRCQPILGHNTVFWYRQTMMQGLELLAYFRNRAPLDDSGMPKDRFSAEMPDATLATLKIQPSEPRDSAVYFCASGLVEAGGTGELFFGEGSRLTVL.

This clone was detected once. V gene TRBV7-6 combines with J gene TRBJ2-5; 8 bases match TRBD2. The trim removed 4 bases at V and 3 bases at J, leaving 4 bases unmatched. This CDR3 spans 14 amino acids. Germline CDR1 is SGHVS and CDR2 is FNYEAQ. The DNA for the CDR3 is TGTGCCAGCAGCTCGGGAGGGTCGGAAGAGACCCAGTACTTC. Amino acid sequence: CASSSGGSEETQYF.

V and J are TRBV18 and TRBJ2-5; 11 bases match TRBD2. V was clipped by 3 bases and J by 5 bases; unmatched bases: 5. The CDR3 extends over 15 amino acids. The V gene's germline CDR1 is KGHSH and CDR2 LQKENI. CDR3 sequence reads: CASSPQTSGTETQYF. CDR3 nucleotides: TGTGCCAGCTCACCTCAGACTAGCGGGACTGAGACCCAGTACTTC. Based on the CDR3 plus reference TRBV18 and TRBJ2-5, the full variable domain is NAGVMQNPRHLVRRRGQEARLRCSPMKGHSHVYWYRQLPEEGLKFMVYLQKENIIDESGMPKERFSAEFPKEGPSILRIQQVVRGDSAAYFCASSPQTSGTETQYFGPGTRLLVL.

V usage is TRBV5-1 and J usage is TRBJ2-7; tentative D call: TRBD2 (6 bases). The V gene's germline CDR1 is SGHRS and CDR2 YFSETQ. V lost 4 bases to trimming and J lost 7 bases, with 9 bases between them. This CDR3 is built from 11 residues. The CDR3 region has the DNA TGCGCCAGCAGCCCAGGAGGGGAGCAGTACTTC. This codes for CASSPGGEQYF.

The genes are TRBV30 and TRBJ2-1, with a weak D call TRBD1 (5 bases). CDR3 size: 14 residues. Germline V gives CDR1 GTSNPN, CDR2 SVGIG (reference sequence). V lost 1 base and J 2 bases, leaving 9 bases between the germline ends. For the CDR3, the DNA is TGTGCCTGGAGTGCACAGGTTGCCTACAATGAGCAGTTCTTC. It yields the protein CAWSAQVAYNEQFF.

J is TRBJ2-7 and V is TRBV6-5, with D perhaps matching TRBD2 (5 bases). The CDR3 is 15 amino acids. Germline V gene sequence: CDR1 MNHEY, CDR2 SVGAGI. Between the trimmed V and J ends, which lost 0 bases and 0 bases, there was a span of 9 bases. CDR3 in DNA: TGTGCCAGCAGTTACTCCCGGGGAAGCTCCTACGAGCAGTACTTC. As protein: CASSYSRGSSYEQYF.

The V call is TRBV28, the J call TRBJ1-2, with D unclear. CDR1 MDHEN and CDR2 SYDVKM come from the germline V gene. Trimming removed 3 bases from V and 1 base from J, with 6 bases in between. This CDR3 is built from 13 residues. CDR3 region: CASSFSDNYGYTF. CDR3 DNA: TGTGCCAGCAGTTTCAGCGATAACTATGGCTACACCTTC.